This is a list of T cell receptor beta chains from one sample in a study of blood T cell repertoires in COVID-19. The protocol was immunoSEQ multiplex PCR, while the TCRdb copy is restricted to in-frame clones and leaves out a portion. The data hold 200,000 to 250,000 clones, with 83% observed a single time. Sequencing was carried out using PBMCs or T cells enriched from blood (not recorded which). The receptors were gathered from a middle-aged woman who had been exposed to COVID-19. The CDR3 runs from the conserved cysteine through the conserved F or W. A D gene is named only where the DNA matches it firmly. Part of the rows lack a size; the others show once, few, many or a class for expanded clones.

size | D | J | V | CDR3 | DNA
- | TRBD1 | TRBJ1-1 | TRBV7-6 | CASSERSRGLTAFF | TGTGCCAGCAGCGAGAGGTCCAGGGGGCTTACAGCTTTCTTT
few | TRBD1 | TRBJ1-6 | TRBV5-1 | CASSVGQGGYNSPLHF | TGCGCCAGCAGCGTGGGACAGGGAGGCTATAATTCACCCCTCCACTTT
- | - | TRBJ1-3 | TRBV30 | CAWSHAADTIYF | TGTGCCTGGAGCCACGCGGCGGACACCATATATTTT
- | - | TRBJ1-2 | TRBV7-9 | CASSPQVNYGYTF | TGTGCCAGCAGCCCACAGGTTAACTATGGCTACACCTTC
once | - | TRBJ1-2 | TRBV4-3 | CASSSRLANYGYTF | TGCGCCAGCAGCTCCCGCCTAGCTAACTATGGCTACACCTTC
once | TRBD1 | TRBJ1-2 | TRBV2 | CASSSTGRNYGYTF | TGTGCCAGCAGCTCGACAGGGAGAAACTATGGCTACACCTTC
many | TRBD2 | TRBJ2-7 | TRBV3-1/TRBV3-2 | CASSRNPGLAHEQYF | TGTGCCAGCAGCCGAAACCCGGGACTAGCCCACGAGCAGTACTTC
- | TRBD1 | TRBJ2-2 | TRBV5-8 | CASSFSLTGPRELFF | TGTGCCAGCAGCTTTTCTCTGACAGGGCCTCGGGAGCTGTTTTTT
once | TRBD2 | TRBJ2-1 | TRBV10-3 | CATRTSGGGNEQFF | TGTGCCACAAGGACTAGCGGGGGAGGTAATGAGCAGTTCTTC
- | - | TRBJ1-5 | TRBV28 | CASSRGQRGLNQPQHF | TGTGCCAGCAGTCGTGGACAGCGCGGACTCAATCAGCCCCAGCATTTT
- | - | TRBJ2-2 | TRBV19 | CASMGQNTGELFF | TGTGCCAGTATGGGACAGAACACCGGGGAGCTGTTTTTT
- | TRBD1 | TRBJ1-2 | TRBV28 | CATGRDRPLDGYTF | TGTGCCACCGGGCGGGACAGGCCCTTGGATGGCTACACCTTC
few | - | TRBJ2-1 | TRBV7-2 | CASSLATGAYNEQFF | TGTGCCAGCAGCTTAGCTACGGGGGCCTACAATGAGCAGTTCTTC
- | TRBD1 | TRBJ2-7 | TRBV28 | CASSPLWTGGHEQYF | TGTGCCAGCAGTCCGCTGTGGACAGGGGGTCACGAGCAGTACTTC
- | - | TRBJ1-1 | TRBV5-6 | CASSSLGADSAFF | TGTGCCAGCAGCTCCTTGGGGGCCGATAGTGCTTTCTTT
- | TRBD1 | TRBJ1-1 | TRBV7-9 | CASRETGLDEAFF | TGTGCCAGCAGAGAGACAGGGTTGGATGAAGCTTTCTTT
- | - | TRBJ1-1 | TRBV2 | CASSSQGSKGEAFF | TGTGCCAGCAGTTCCCAGGGTTCCAAAGGTGAAGCTTTCTTT
- | TRBD1 | TRBJ2-3 | TRBV10-1 | CAINGQGDTDTQYF | TGCGCCATTAACGGACAGGGGGACACAGATACGCAGTATTTT
- | TRBD1 | TRBJ1-2 | TRBV5-4 | CASSSGTGKVGYTF | TGTGCCAGCAGCTCCGGGACAGGGAAAGTCGGCTACACCTTC
- | TRBD1 | TRBJ2-3 | TRBV7-3 | CASSYRTGGETDTQYF | TGTGCCAGCAGCTATCGGACAGGGGGCGAAACAGATACGCAGTATTTT
once | - | TRBJ1-4 | TRBV18 | CASSPREAGSEKLFF | TGTGCCAGCTCACCTCGGGAGGCGGGTAGTGAAAAACTGTTTTTT
once | - | TRBJ2-5 | TRBV7-2 | CASRAWRGESETQYF | TGTGCCAGCCGGGCGTGGCGGGGAGAATCGGAGACCCAGTACTTC
few | - | TRBJ1-5 | TRBV4-2 | CASSQAGDGWDQPQHF | TGTGCCAGCAGCCAGGCGGGGGACGGGTGGGATCAGCCCCAGCATTTT
- | - | TRBJ1-2 | TRBV9 | CASEGEGYTF | TGTGCCAGCGAGGGGGAAGGCTACACCTTC
- | TRBD1 | TRBJ1-1 | TRBV6-5 | CATSTGGGTEAFF | TGTGCCACCTCGACAGGGGGAGGGACTGAAGCTTTCTTT
- | - | TRBJ1-2 | TRBV6-5 | CASSATGQSGYGYTF | TGTGCCAGCTCTGCGACCGGACAATCCGGGTATGGCTACACCTTC